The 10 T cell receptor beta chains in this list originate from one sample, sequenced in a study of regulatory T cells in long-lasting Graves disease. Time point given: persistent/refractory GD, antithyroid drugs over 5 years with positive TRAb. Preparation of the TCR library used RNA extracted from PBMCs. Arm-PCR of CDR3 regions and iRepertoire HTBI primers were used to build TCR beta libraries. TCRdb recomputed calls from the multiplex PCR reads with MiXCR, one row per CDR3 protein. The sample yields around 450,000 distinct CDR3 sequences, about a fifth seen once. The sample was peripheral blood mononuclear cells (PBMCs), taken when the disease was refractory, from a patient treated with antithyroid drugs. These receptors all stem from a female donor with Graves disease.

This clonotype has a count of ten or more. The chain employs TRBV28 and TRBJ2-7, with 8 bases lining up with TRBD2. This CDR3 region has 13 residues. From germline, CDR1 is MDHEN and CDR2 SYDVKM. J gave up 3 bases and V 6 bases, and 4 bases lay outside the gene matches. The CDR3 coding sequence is TGTGCCAGCAGCTTGACTAGCGACTACGAGCAGTACTTC. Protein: CASSLTSDYEQYF.

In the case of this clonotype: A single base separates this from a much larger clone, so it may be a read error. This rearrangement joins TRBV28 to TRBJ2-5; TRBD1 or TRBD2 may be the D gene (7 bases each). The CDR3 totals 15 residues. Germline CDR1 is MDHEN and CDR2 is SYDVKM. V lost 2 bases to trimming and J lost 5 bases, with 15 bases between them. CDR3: CASSLPQGGLETQYF. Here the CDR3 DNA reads TGTGCCAGCAGTTTACCGCAGGGGGGGTTGGAGACCCAGTACTTC.

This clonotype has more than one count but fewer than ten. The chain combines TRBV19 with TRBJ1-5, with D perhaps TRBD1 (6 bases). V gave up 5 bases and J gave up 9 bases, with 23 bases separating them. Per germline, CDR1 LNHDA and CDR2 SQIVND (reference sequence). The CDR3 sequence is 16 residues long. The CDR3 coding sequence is TGTGCCAGTAGTCCTCGGACAGATCCGACGTTGTGGCCCCAGCATTTT. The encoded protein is CASSPRTDPTLWPQHF.

The CDR3 loop reads CSASKSGYGYTF. DNA for the CDR3: TGCAGTGCTAGCAAGTCGGGCTATGGCTACACCTTC. The chain carries TRBV20-1 and TRBJ1-2; no clear D. Per the germline V gene, CDR1 is DFQATT and CDR2 is SNEGSKA (reference sequence). The CDR3 contains 12 residues. The V end lost 3 bases, the J end lost 4 bases, and 9 bases lay between the germline ends.

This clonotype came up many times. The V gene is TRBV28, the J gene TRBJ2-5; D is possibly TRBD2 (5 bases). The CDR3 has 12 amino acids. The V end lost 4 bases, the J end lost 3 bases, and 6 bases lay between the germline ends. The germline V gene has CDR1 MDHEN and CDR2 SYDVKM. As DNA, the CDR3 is TGTGCCAGCAGTTGGGGAGAAGAGACCCAGTACTTC. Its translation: CASSWGEETQYF.

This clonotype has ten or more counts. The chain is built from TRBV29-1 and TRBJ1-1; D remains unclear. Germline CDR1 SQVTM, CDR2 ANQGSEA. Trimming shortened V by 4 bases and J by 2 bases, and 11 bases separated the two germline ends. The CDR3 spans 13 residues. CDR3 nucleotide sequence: TGCAGCGTTGGTTCGGCGCTTAACACTGAAGCTTTCTTT. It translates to CSVGSALNTEAFF.

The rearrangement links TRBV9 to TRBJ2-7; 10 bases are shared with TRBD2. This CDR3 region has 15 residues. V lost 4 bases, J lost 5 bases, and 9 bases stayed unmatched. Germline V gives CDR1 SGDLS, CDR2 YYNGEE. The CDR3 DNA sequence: TGTGCCAGCAGCCCCTCTAGCGGGGGCCTCCACGAGCAGTACTTC. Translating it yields CASSPSSGGLHEQYF.

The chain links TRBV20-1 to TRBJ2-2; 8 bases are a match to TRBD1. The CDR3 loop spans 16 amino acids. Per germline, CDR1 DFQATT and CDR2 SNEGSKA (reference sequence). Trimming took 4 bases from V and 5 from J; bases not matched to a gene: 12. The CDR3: CSANSAFTGGTGELFF. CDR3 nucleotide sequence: TGCAGTGCTAACAGCGCCTTTACAGGGGGGACCGGGGAGCTGTTTTTT.

The CDR3 sequence: CSALGGEGETQYF. The CDR3 DNA follows: TGCAGCGCTCTAGGAGGGGAGGGAGAGACCCAGTACTTC. This chain joins TRBV29-1 and TRBJ2-5; 7 bases match TRBD2. Per germline, CDR1 SQVTM and CDR2 ANQGSEA. The CDR3 length is 13 residues. J lost 4 bases, V lost 7 bases, and 9 bases had no gene match.

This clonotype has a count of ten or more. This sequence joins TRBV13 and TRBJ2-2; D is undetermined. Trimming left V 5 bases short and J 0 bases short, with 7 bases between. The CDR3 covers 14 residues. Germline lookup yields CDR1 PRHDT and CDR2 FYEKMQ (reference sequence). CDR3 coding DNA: TGTGCCAGCAGCCCCGTCGCGAACACCGGGGAGCTGTTTTTT. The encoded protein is CASSPVANTGELFF.